The next 10 T cell receptor beta chains were all read from a single sample in a study of T cell responses to AZD1222 COVID-19 vaccine. Measured with immunoSEQ multiplex PCR; TCRdb has only the in-frame clones, and not every one. The sample has 85,000 to 110,000 clones, 88% seen once. The material sequenced was peripheral blood, taken on day 0 of AZD1222 vaccination. The receptors shown here come from an adult in good health.

The rearrangement links TRBV11-2 to TRBJ2-5, with 10 bases identical to TRBD2. CDR3 length: 17 amino acids. The V gene's germline CDR1 is SGHAT and CDR2 FQNNGV. V shed 5 bases and J 7 bases; nucleotides not matched to a gene: 16. The CDR3 nucleotides read TGTGCCAGCAGCCGCGCAAACAGCGGGGGGGCGACCCGGACCCAGTACTTC. It specifies CASSRANSGGATRTQYF.

This chain joins TRBV7-9 and TRBJ2-7, with D unresolved. Trimming cost V 5 bases and J 2 bases, with 13 bases left between them. The CDR3 length is 14 residues. Germline CDR1 is SEHNR and CDR2 is FQNEAQ (reference sequence). CDR3 sequence reads: CASSPVTKTYEQYF. Here the CDR3 DNA reads TGTGCCAGCAGCCCTGTCACGAAAACCTACGAGCAGTACTTC. The full variable domain, completed using reference TRBV7-9 and TRBJ2-7, is DTGVSQNPRHKITKRGQNVTFRCDPISEHNRLYWYRQTLGQGPEFLTYFQNEAQLEKSRLLSDRFSAERPKGSFSTLEIQRTEQGDSAMYLCASSPVTKTYEQYFGPGTRLTVT.

The genes are TRBV25-1 and TRBJ1-1; D remains unclear. The germline V and J ends were trimmed by 5 bases and 0 bases, with 13 bases remaining between them. Germline loops: CDR1 MGHDK, CDR2 SYGVNS. This CDR3 region has 15 residues. DNA for the CDR3: TGTGCCAGCAGTCAGCTGACGGATCTGAACACTGAAGCTTTCTTT. As protein: CASSQLTDLNTEAFF.

The chain joins TRBV19 to TRBJ2-5; 9 bases map to TRBD2. After removal of 10 bases from V and 1 base from J, the junction contained 7 bases not matched to a gene. CDR1 and CDR2 (germline): LNHDA, SQIVND (reference sequence). CDR3 length: 14 amino acids. CDR3 bases: TGTGCCACCTCTAGCGGGGCTTTCCAAGAGACCCAGTACTTC. Protein sequence: CATSSGAFQETQYF.

V gene TRBV7-2 combines with J gene TRBJ1-3, with 7 nucleotides matching TRBD1. The V gene's germline CDR1 is SGHTA and CDR2 FQGNSA. The trim removed 6 bases at V and 2 bases at J, leaving 7 bases unmatched. The CDR3 contains 15 residues. In DNA, the CDR3 is TGTGCCAGCAGTAAGACAGGGTTGGCTGGAAACACCATATATTTT. The encoded protein is CASSKTGLAGNTIYF.

The chain combines TRBV24-1 with TRBJ2-7; unclear D gene. CDR3 length: 14 residues. V shed 5 bases and J shed 7 bases, with 17 bases lying between them. Germline V gene lookup returns CDR1 KGHDR and CDR2 SFDVKD. The chain's CDR3 is CATSGLQPSEEQYF. In nucleotides, the CDR3 is TGTGCCACCAGTGGACTGCAGCCGTCGGAAGAGCAGTACTTC.

The chain links TRBV7-6 to TRBJ1-1; 7 nucleotides align to TRBD1. This CDR3 is 14 amino acids long. V lost 5 bases, J lost 1 base, and 4 bases stayed unmatched. CDR1 and CDR2 from the germline V gene are SGHVS and FNYEAQ. The CDR3 is CASSAGTANTEAFF. The CDR3 coding sequence is TGTGCCAGCAGCGCGGGGACAGCGAACACTGAAGCTTTCTTT.

The chain has TRBV11-2 and TRBJ2-7, with a tentative D call TRBD1 (6 bases). The CDR3 loop spans 14 amino acids. CDR1 and CDR2 (germline): SGHAT, FQNNGV. Trimming took off 1 base at V and 4 bases at J, with 11 bases between the two ends. The CDR3 DNA follows: TGTGCCAGCAGCTTAGGGGGACACCTATACGAGCAGTACTTC. Translated: CASSLGGHLYEQYF.

The V and J genes are TRBV24-1 and TRBJ2-1; 11 positions agree with TRBD2. V was pared by 5 bases and J by 4 bases, with 15 bases of the junction left unmatched. Per germline, CDR1 KGHDR and CDR2 SFDVKD. CDR3 length equals 19 residues. CDR3: CATSALSAAGTSGYNEQFF. In nucleotides, the CDR3 is TGTGCCACCAGTGCCCTATCTGCCGCCGGGACTAGCGGATACAATGAGCAGTTCTTC.

V usage is TRBV27 and J usage is TRBJ1-1, with 7 bases lining up with TRBD1. This CDR3 comprises 13 residues. The germline V gene encodes CDR1 MNHEY and CDR2 SMNVEV (reference sequence). After removal of 5 bases from V and 6 bases from J, the junction contained 6 bases not matched to a gene. CDR3 nucleotides: TGTGCCAGCAGTCCCCGCAGGGGGGCTGAAGCTTTCTTT. Its protein is CASSPRRGAEAFF.